The next 21 T cell receptor beta chains were all read from a single sample in a study of control samples from healthy donors and cancer patients. Method: immunoSEQ multiplex PCR; TCRdb's copy keeps in-frame clones and lacks some. The sample holds tens of thousands of clones, approximately 90% seen once. Sequencing was performed on PBMCs. The receptors derive from a woman aged 55-75 years with head and neck cancer.

About this clone itself: A read error may produce the germline difference seen at one junction end. J is TRBJ1-5 and V is TRBV15; 7 bases are shared with TRBD1. CDR3 size: 16 residues. The germline gives CDR1 LNHNV, CDR2 YYDKDF (reference sequence). For the CDR3, the DNA is TGTGCCACCAGCGGAGACAGGGATGCGAGCAATCAGCCCCAGCATTTT. Its protein product is CATSGDRDASNQPQHF.

This sequence joins TRBV19 and TRBJ2-5; D may be TRBD1 or TRBD2 (5 bases each). The CDR3 is made up of 16 amino acids. Per germline, CDR1 LNHDA and CDR2 SQIVND (reference sequence). V lost 7 bases and J lost 5, with 23 bases in between. Written as DNA, the CDR3 is TGTGCCAGTATGCGTCCCCGAAGGGACCCACTCGAGACCCAGTACTTC. Translation: CASMRPRRDPLETQYF.

The rearrangement uses TRBV11-2 and TRBJ2-4, with 9 bases aligning to TRBD2. Germline loops: CDR1 SGHAT, CDR2 FQNNGV. Trimming cost V 1 base and J 7 bases; bases outside gene matches: 5. The CDR3 is made up of 15 amino acids. For the CDR3, the DNA is TGTGCCAGCAGCTTAGGGGCTAGCGGGACGAACATTCAGTACTTC. This translates into CASSLGASGTNIQYF.

The chain has TRBV28 and TRBJ2-7; perhaps TRBD2 as D (5 bases). Per germline, CDR1 MDHEN and CDR2 SYDVKM. This CDR3 contains 14 residues. V was trimmed by 2 bases and J by 0 bases, leaving 8 bases between them. For the CDR3, the DNA is TGTGCCAGCAGTTTAAGCGGAAACTCCTACGAGCAGTACTTC. Its protein is CASSLSGNSYEQYF.

This chain uses TRBV6-5 with TRBJ1-6; D gene uncertain. The CDR3 is 15 amino acids. The V end was cut by 6 bases, the J end by 9 bases, with 18 bases between. Germline V CDR1 and CDR2: MNHEY, SVGAGI. The CDR3 sequence is CASRPNSLRTSPLHF. The CDR3 nucleotides read TGTGCCAGCAGGCCGAACTCCCTGAGGACTTCACCCCTCCACTTT.

The chain couples TRBV6-1 to TRBJ1-5; tentatively, D is TRBD1 (5 bases). The CDR3 runs to 16 residues. V was pared by 4 bases and J by 0 bases, with 13 bases between. Germline V gene lookup returns CDR1 MNHNS and CDR2 SASEGT. CDR3: CASSVEAGYSNQPQHF. The CDR3 DNA reads as TGTGCCAGCAGTGTTGAGGCAGGGTATAGCAATCAGCCCCAGCATTTT.

The J gene is TRBJ2-5, the V gene TRBV6-1; D is possibly TRBD2 (5 bases). The V end lost 2 bases, the J end lost 0 bases, and 10 bases lay between the germline ends. The CDR3 extends over 15 amino acids. Looked up from germline, CDR1 is MNHNS and CDR2 is SASEGT. CDR3 nucleotide sequence: TGTGCCAGCAGTGAATACTTCGGGAACCAAGAGACCCAGTACTTC. This translates into CASSEYFGNQETQYF.

This clone was seen once. The V and J genes are TRBV30 and TRBJ1-2; D may be TRBD1 (5 bases). The germline gives CDR1 GTSNPN, CDR2 SVGIG (reference sequence). The CDR3 totals 16 residues. Trimming removed 0 bases at V and 4 bases at J, with 18 bases between. The CDR3 protein is CAWSVPRWAGSYGYTF. The CDR3 DNA follows: TGTGCCTGGAGTGTACCCAGATGGGCAGGGTCCTATGGCTACACCTTC. The full variable domain, its missing parts supplied by reference TRBV30 and TRBJ1-2, is SQTIHQWPATLVQPVGSPLSLECTVEGTSNPNLYWYRQAAGRGLQLLFYSVGIGQISSEVPQNLSASRPQDRQFILSSKKLLLSDSGFYLCAWSVPRWAGSYGYTFGSGTRLTVV.

The chain employs TRBV29-1 and TRBJ1-1; D remains unclear. This CDR3 is built from 15 residues. With 0 bases removed from V and 0 bases from J, the gap between germline ends came to 11 bases. Germline V gives CDR1 SQVTM, CDR2 ANQGSEA. The CDR3 sequence is CSVEDQQRMNTEAFF. The DNA of the CDR3 is TGCAGCGTTGAAGATCAACAGAGAATGAACACTGAAGCTTTCTTT.

This clone is a singleton in its sample. V gene TRBV11-3 combines with J gene TRBJ2-1; D remains ambiguous. This CDR3 has 15 amino acids. CDR1 SGHNT and CDR2 YENEEA come from the germline V gene. Trimming took off 4 bases at V and 7 bases at J, with 17 bases between the two ends. The chain's CDR3 is CASSSTDPVSNEQFF. The CDR3 DNA is TGTGCCAGCAGCTCAACTGATCCTGTGTCAAATGAGCAGTTCTTC.

The rearrangement links TRBV19 to TRBJ1-1, with D hard to call. The V end was cut by 1 base, the J end by 0 bases, with 6 bases between. Per the germline V gene, CDR1 is LNHDA and CDR2 is SQIVND (reference sequence). This CDR3 contains 14 residues. This chain's CDR3 is CASSIGLMNTEAFF. As DNA, the CDR3 is TGTGCCAGTAGTATAGGTCTGATGAACACTGAAGCTTTCTTT.

This clone was recorded once. V gene TRBV29-1 combines with J gene TRBJ2-5; unclear D gene. Trimming shortened V by 6 bases and J by 1 base, and 12 bases separated the two germline ends. The CDR3 sequence is 13 residues long. Looked up from germline, CDR1 is SQVTM and CDR2 is ANQGSEA. DNA for the CDR3: TGCAGCGTCGGTAGAGGTCCCCAAGAGACCCAGTACTTC. Its translation: CSVGRGPQETQYF.

The chain couples TRBV19 to TRBJ2-7, with TRBD1 as a possible D gene (6 bases). V lost 4 bases and J lost 6, with 19 bases in between. The CDR3 is 15 amino acids. Germline lookup yields CDR1 LNHDA and CDR2 SQIVND (reference sequence). Here the CDR3 DNA reads TGTGCCAGTAGTACAGCTACAGGGTTGGATATCGAGCAGTACTTC. This gives the protein CASSTATGLDIEQYF.

The V call is TRBV28, the J call TRBJ2-5, with D hard to call. V dropped 2 bases and J dropped 1 base, with 8 bases sitting between them. CDR1 and CDR2 (germline): MDHEN, SYDVKM. This CDR3 region has 14 residues. The CDR3 sequence is CASSLMQTQETQYF. CDR3 nucleotide sequence: TGTGCCAGCAGTTTAATGCAGACCCAAGAGACCCAGTACTTC.

This chain joins TRBV4-2 and TRBJ2-3, with D possibly being TRBD1 (5 bases). With 1 base removed from V and 7 bases from J, the gap between germline ends came to 12 bases. Germline CDR1 LGHNA, CDR2 YNFKEQ. This CDR3 is built from 14 residues. The CDR3 reads CASSQARTSYTQYF. CDR3 nucleotide sequence: TGTGCCAGCAGCCAAGCCAGGACATCGTATACGCAGTATTTT.

The rearrangement uses TRBV11-2 and TRBJ2-1; D unclear. Trimming shortened V by 0 bases and J by 8 bases, and 11 bases separated the two germline ends. CDR3 length: 14 amino acids. Germline CDR1 and CDR2: SGHAT and FQNNGV. CDR3 sequence reads: CASSLDSYIDEQFF. The DNA of the CDR3 is TGTGCCAGCAGCTTAGACAGCTATATCGATGAGCAGTTCTTC.

This clone was found once. This chain joins TRBV18 and TRBJ2-2; weak D call: TRBD2 (5 bases). The germline gives CDR1 KGHSH, CDR2 LQKENI. The CDR3 covers 23 residues. V shed 3 bases and J shed 0 bases, with 32 bases lying between them. CDR3 protein: CASSPLAGGPSPTQNSNTGELFF. The CDR3 DNA follows: TGTGCCAGCTCACCCCTTGCAGGAGGCCCATCCCCCACACAGAACTCGAACACCGGGGAGCTGTTTTTT.

V is TRBV6-5 and J is TRBJ1-1, with D perhaps TRBD1 (5 bases). V lost 4 bases and J 1 base, leaving 7 bases between the germline ends. Germline CDR1 is MNHEY and CDR2 is SVGAGI. This CDR3 has 13 amino acids. The CDR3 is CASSLTGNTEAFF. DNA of the CDR3: TGTGCCAGCAGTTTAACAGGGAACACTGAAGCTTTCTTT.

The chain recombines TRBV2 with TRBJ2-7; 7 positions agree with TRBD1. V was clipped by 4 bases and J by 7 bases; unmatched bases: 7. Looked up from germline, CDR1 is SNHLY and CDR2 is FYNNEI. The CDR3 is 13 residues long. The DNA for the CDR3 is TGTGCCAGCAGTGTATACAGGGGTGCGGAGCAGTACTTC. Translating it yields CASSVYRGAEQYF.

The rearrangement links TRBV6-5 to TRBJ2-7, with TRBD2 identical over 11 bases. The V and J ends lost 0 bases and 2 bases, in that order; junction bases with no gene match: 3. The CDR3 sequence is 16 residues long. The germline V gene encodes CDR1 MNHEY and CDR2 SVGAGI. The CDR3 DNA is TGTGCCAGCAGTTACTCACTAGCGGGAGCCACCTACGAGCAGTACTTC. It encodes CASSYSLAGATYEQYF.

About this clone itself: Other nucleotide sequences in the sample specify the same CDR3. V is TRBV24-1 and J is TRBJ2-2; 8 bases match TRBD2. Germline CDR1 is KGHDR and CDR2 is SFDVKD. The CDR3 contains 14 residues. V lost 5 bases, J lost 6 bases, and 4 bases stayed unmatched. CDR3 nucleotide sequence: TGTGCCACCAGTGCCCCGGGAGGGGCCGGGGAGCTGTTTTTT. Translated: CATSAPGGAGELFF.